The entry below describes one TCR beta chain. The sample originates from a study of blood T cell repertoires in COVID-19. The germline V gene encodes CDR1 KGHDR and CDR2 SFDVKD. Trimming took 7 bases from V and 1 from J, leaving 15 bases between them. The CDR3 extends over 15 amino acids. The method was immunoSEQ multiplex PCR; TCRdb's version includes in-frame clones alone and lacks a portion of them. This sample has about 50,000 clones, with about 83% found just once. The sequence came from a man aged 35 to 55 with acute or convalescent COVID-19. The material sequenced was peripheral blood. This chain joins TRBV24-1 and TRBJ1-1, with D possibly matching TRBD1 (5 bases). CDR3 loop: CATRQGGSANTEAFF. In nucleotides, the CDR3 is TGTGCCACCAGGCAGGGTGGGTCGGCGAACACTGAAGCTTTCTTT.